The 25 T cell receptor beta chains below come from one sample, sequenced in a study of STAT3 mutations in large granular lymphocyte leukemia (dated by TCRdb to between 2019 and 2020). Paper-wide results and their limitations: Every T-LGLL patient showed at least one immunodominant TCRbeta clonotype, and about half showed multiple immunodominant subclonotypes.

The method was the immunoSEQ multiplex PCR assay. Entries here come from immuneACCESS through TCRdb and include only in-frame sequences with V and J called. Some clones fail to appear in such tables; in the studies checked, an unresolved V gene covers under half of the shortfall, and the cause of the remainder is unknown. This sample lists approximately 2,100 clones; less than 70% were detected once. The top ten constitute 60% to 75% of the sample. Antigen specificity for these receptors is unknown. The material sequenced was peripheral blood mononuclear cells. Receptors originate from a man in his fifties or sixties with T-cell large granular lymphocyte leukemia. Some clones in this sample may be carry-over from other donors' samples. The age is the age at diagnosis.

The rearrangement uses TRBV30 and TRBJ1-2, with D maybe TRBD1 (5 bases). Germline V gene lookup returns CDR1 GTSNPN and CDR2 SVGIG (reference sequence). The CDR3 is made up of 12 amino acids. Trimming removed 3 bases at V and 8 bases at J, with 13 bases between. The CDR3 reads CAWSLDTGGYTF. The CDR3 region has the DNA TGTGCCTGGAGCCTCGACACAGGCGGCTACACCTTC.

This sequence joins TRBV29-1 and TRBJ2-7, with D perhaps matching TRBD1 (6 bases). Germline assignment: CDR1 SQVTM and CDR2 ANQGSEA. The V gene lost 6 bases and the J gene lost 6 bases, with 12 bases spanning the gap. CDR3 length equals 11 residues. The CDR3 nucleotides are TGCAGCGTGGGGAACAGGGCCGAGCAGTACTTC. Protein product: CSVGNRAEQYF.

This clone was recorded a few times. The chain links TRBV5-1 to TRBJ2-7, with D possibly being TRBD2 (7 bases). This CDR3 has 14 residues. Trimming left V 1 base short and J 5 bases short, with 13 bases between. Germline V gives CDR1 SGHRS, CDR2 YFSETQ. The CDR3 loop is CASSLWGGDHEQYF. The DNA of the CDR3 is TGCGCCAGCAGCTTGTGGGGGGGCGACCACGAGCAGTACTTC.

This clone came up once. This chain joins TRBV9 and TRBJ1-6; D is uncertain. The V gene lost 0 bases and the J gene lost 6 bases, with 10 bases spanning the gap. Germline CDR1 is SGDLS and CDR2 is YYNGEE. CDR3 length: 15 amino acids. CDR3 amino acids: CASSVGPGSNSPLHF. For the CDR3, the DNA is TGTGCCAGCAGCGTAGGTCCCGGGAGTAATTCACCCCTCCACTTT.

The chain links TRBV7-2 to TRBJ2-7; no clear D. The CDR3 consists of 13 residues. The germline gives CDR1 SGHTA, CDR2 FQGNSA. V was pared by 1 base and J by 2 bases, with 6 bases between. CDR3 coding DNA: TGTGCCAGCAGCTTAGTAATCCCCTACGAGCAGTACTTC. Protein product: CASSLVIPYEQYF.

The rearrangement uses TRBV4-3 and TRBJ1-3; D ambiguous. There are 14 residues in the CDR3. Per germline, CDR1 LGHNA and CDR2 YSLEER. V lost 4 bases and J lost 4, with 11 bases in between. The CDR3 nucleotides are TGCGCCAGCAGCCCTGGTGGGTGGGGAAACACCATATATTTT. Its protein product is CASSPGGWGNTIYF.

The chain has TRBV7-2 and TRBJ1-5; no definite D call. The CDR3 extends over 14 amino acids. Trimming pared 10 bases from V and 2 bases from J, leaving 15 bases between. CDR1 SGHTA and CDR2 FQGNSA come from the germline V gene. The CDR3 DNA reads TGTGCCACCCACACGGCAGCCGGCAATCAGCCCCAGCATTTT. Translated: CATHTAAGNQPQHF.

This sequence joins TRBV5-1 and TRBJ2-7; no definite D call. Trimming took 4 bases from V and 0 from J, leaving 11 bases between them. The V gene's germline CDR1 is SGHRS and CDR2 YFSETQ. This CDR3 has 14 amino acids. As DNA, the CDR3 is TGCGCCAGCAGCACACCGCCCAACTCCTACGAGCAGTACTTC. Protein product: CASSTPPNSYEQYF.

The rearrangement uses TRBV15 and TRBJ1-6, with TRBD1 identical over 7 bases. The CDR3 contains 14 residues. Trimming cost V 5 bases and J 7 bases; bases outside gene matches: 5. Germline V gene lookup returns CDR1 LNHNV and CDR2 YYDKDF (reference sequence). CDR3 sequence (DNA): TGTGCCACCAGCCGGGGACAGCCCAATTCACCCCTCCACTTT. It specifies CATSRGQPNSPLHF.

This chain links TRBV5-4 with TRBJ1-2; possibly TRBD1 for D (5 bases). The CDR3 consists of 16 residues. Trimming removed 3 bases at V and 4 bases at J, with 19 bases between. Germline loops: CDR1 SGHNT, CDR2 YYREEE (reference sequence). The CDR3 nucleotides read TGTGCCAGCAGCTCCCCAATGGGGGGGAACGGCTATGGCTACACCTTC. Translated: CASSSPMGGNGYGYTF. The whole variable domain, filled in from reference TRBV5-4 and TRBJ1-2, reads ETGVTQSPTHLIKTRGQQVTLRCSSQSGHNTVSWYQQALGQGPQFIFQYYREEENGRGNFPPRFSGLQFPNYSSELNVNALELDDSALYLCASSSPMGGNGYGYTFGSGTRLTVV.

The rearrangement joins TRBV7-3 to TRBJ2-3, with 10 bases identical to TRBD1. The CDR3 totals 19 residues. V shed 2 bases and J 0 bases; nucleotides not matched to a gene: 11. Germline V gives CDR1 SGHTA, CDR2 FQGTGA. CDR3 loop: CASSLYGPRGQGSTDTQYF. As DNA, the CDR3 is TGTGCCAGCAGCTTATACGGGCCCCGGGGACAGGGGAGCACAGATACGCAGTATTTT.

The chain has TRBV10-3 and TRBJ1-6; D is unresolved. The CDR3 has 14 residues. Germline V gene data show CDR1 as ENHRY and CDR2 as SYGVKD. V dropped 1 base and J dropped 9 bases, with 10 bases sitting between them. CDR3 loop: CAISEFRQGSPLHF. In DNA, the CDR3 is TGTGCCATCAGTGAGTTTAGACAAGGTTCACCCCTCCACTTT.

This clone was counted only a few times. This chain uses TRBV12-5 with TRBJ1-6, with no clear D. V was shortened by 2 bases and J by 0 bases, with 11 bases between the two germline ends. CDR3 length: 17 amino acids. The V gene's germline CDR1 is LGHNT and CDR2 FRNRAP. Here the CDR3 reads CASGLSPSSSYNSPLHF. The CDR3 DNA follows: TGTGCTAGTGGTTTGAGTCCTTCGAGCTCCTATAATTCACCCCTCCACTTT.

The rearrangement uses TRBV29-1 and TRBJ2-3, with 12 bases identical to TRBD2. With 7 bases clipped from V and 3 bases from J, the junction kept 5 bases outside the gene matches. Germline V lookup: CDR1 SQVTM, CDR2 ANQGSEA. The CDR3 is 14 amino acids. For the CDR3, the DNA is TGCAGCGGAGGAACTAGCGGGGGGACAGATACGCAGTATTTT. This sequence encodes CSGGTSGGTDTQYF.

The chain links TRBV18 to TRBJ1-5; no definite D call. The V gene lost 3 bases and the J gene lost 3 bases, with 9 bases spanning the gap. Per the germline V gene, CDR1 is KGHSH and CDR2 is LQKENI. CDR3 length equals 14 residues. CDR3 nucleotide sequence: TGTGCCAGCTCACCCATGGGATACAATCAGCCCCAGCATTTT. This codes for CASSPMGYNQPQHF. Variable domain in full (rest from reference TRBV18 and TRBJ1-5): NAGVMQNPRHLVRRRGQEARLRCSPMKGHSHVYWYRQLPEEGLKFMVYLQKENIIDESGMPKERFSAEFPKEGPSILRIQQVVRGDSAAYFCASSPMGYNQPQHFGDGTRLSIL.

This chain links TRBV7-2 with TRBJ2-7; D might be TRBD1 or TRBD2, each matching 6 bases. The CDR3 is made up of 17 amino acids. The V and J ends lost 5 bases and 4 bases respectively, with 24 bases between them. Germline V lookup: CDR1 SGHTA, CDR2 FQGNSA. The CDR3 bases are TGTGCCAGCAGCCCTACCCTGGGGGGCCTGGTCCTGTACGAGCAGTACTTC. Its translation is CASSPTLGGLVLYEQYF.

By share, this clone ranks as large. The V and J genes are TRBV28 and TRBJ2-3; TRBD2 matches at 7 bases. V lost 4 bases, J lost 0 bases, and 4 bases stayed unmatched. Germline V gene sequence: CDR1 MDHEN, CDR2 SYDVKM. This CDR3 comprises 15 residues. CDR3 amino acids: CASSSGGDSTDTQYF. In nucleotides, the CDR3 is TGTGCCAGCAGTTCGGGGGGAGACAGCACAGATACGCAGTATTTT. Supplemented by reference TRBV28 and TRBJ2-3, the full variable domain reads DVKVTQSSRYLVKRTGEKVFLECVQDMDHENMFWYRQDPGLGLRLIYFSYDVKMKEKGDIPEGYSVSREKKERFSLILESASTNQTSMYLCASSSGGDSTDTQYFGPGTRLTVL.

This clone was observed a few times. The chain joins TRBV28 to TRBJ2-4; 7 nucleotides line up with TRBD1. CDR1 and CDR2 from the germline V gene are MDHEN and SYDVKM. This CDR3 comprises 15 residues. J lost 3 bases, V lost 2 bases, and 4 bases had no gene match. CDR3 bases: TGTGCCAGCAGTTTACACAGGGGTGTCAAAAACATTCAGTACTTC. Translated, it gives CASSLHRGVKNIQYF.

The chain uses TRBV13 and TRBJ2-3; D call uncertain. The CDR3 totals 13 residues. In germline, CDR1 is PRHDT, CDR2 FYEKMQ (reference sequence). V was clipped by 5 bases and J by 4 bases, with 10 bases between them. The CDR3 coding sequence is TGTGCCAGCAGCCCCCGAGACGCAGATACGCAGTATTTT. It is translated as CASSPRDADTQYF.

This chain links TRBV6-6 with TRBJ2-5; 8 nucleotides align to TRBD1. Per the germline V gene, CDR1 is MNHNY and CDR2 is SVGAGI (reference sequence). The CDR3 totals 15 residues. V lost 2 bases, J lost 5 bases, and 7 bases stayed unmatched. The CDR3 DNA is TGTGCCAGCAGTTACCCCGGACAGGGATTCGAGACCCAGTACTTC. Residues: CASSYPGQGFETQYF.

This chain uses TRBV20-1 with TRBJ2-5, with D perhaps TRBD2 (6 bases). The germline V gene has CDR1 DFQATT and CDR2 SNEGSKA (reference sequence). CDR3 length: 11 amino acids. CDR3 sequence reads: CSHMGGGTQYF. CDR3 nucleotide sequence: TGCAGCCACATGGGGGGTGGGACCCAGTACTTC.

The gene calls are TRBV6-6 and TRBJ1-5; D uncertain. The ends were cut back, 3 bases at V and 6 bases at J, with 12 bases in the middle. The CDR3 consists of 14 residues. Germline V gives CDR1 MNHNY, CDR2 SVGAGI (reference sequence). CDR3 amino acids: CASSYPGKGQPQHF. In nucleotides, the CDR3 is TGTGCCAGCAGTTATCCGGGGAAGGGTCAGCCCCAGCATTTT.

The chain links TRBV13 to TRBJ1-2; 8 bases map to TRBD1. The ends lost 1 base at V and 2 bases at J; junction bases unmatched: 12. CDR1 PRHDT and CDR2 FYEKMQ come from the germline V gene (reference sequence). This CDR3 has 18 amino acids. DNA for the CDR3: TGTGCCAGCAGCTTAGCCACGCAAGCAGGGGGCGGGAACTATGGCTACACCTTC. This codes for CASSLATQAGGGNYGYTF. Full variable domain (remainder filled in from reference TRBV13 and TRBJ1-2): AAGVIQSPRHLIKEKRETATLKCYPIPRHDTVYWYQQGPGQDPQFLISFYEKMQSDKGSIPDRFSAQQFSDYHSELNMSSLELGDSALYFCASSLATQAGGGNYGYTFGSGTRLTVV.

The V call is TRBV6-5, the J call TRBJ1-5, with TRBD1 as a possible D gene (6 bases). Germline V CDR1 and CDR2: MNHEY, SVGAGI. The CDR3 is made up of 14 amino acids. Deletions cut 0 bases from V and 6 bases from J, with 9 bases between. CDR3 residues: CASSYSSGAQPQHF. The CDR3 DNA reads TGTGCCAGCAGTTACTCGTCAGGGGCTCAGCCCCAGCATTTT.

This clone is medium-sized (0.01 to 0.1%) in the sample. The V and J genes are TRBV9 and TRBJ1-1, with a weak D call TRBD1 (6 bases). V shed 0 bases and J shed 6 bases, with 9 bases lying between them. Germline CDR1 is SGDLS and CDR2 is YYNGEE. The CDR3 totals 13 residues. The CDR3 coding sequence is TGTGCCAGCAGCGTAGACGGGGGGCCTGAAGCTTTCTTT. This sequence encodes CASSVDGGPEAFF.